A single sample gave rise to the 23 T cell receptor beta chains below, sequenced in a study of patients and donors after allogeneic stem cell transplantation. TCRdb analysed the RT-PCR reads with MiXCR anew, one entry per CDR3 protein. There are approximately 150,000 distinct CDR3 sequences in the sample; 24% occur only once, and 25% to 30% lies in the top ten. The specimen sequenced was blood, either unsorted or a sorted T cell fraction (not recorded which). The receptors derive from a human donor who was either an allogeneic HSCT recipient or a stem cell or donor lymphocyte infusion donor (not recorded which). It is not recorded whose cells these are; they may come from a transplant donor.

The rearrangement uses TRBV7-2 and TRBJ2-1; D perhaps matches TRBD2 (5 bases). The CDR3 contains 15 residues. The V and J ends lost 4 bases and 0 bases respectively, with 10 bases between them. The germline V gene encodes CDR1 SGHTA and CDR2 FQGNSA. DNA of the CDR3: TGTGCCAGCAGCTATAGCGCCTTCTCCTACAATGAGCAGTTCTTC. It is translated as CASSYSAFSYNEQFF.

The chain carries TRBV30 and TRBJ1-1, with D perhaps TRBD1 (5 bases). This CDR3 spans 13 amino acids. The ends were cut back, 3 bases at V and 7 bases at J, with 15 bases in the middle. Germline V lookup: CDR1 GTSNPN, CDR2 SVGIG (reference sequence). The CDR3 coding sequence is TGTGCCTGGAGCCGACAGCTAACCTATGAAGCTTTCTTT. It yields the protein CAWSRQLTYEAFF.

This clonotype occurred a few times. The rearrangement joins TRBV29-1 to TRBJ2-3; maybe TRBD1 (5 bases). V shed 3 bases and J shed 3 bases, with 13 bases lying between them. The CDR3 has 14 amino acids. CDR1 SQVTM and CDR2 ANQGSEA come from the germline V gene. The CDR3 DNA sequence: TGCAGCGTTGAGACACAGGTTGAAACAGATACGCAGTATTTT. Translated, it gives CSVETQVETDTQYF.

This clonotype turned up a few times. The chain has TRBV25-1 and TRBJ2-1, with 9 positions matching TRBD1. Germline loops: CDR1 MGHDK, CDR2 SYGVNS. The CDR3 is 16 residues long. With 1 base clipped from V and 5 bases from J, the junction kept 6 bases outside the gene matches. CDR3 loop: CASSEWVDRGHNEQFF. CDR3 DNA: TGTGCCAGCAGTGAATGGGTGGACAGGGGCCACAATGAGCAGTTCTTC.

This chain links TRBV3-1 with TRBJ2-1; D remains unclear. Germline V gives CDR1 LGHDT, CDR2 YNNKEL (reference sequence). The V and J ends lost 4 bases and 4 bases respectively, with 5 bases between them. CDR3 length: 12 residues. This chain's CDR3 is CASSLPYNEQFF. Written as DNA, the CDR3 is TGTGCCAGCAGCCTTCCTTACAATGAGCAGTTCTTC.

CDR3 sequence (DNA): TGTGCCAGCAGTTACCAAACACAGGGGTCCTACGAGCAGTACTTC. Encoded protein: CASSYQTQGSYEQYF. The chain is built from TRBV6-5 and TRBJ2-7, with 7 bases matching TRBD1. This CDR3 spans 15 amino acids. Looked up from germline, CDR1 is MNHEY and CDR2 is SVGAGI. After removal of 2 bases from V and 1 base from J, the junction contained 5 bases not matched to a gene.

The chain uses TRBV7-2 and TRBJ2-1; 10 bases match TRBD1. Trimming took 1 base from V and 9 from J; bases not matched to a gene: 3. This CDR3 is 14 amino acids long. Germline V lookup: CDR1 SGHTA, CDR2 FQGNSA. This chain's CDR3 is CASSLVDRGPEQFF. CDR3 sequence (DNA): TGTGCCAGCAGCTTAGTTGACAGGGGGCCTGAGCAGTTCTTC. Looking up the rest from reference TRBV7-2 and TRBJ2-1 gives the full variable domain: GAGVSQSPSNKVTEKGKDVELRCDPISGHTALYWYRQSLGQGLEFLIYFQGNSAPDKSGLPSDRFSAERTGGSVSTLTIQRTQQEDSAVYLCASSLVDRGPEQFFGPGTRLTVL.

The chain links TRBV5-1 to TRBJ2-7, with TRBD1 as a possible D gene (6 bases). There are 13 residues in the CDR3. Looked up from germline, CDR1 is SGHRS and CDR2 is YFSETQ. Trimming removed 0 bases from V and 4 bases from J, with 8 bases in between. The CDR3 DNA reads TGCGCCAGCAGCTTGGTAGGGGGATACGAGCAGTACTTC. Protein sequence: CASSLVGGYEQYF.

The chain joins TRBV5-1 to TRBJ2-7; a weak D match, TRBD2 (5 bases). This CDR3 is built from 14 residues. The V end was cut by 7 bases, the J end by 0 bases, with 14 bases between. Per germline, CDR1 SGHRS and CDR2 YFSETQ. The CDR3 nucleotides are TGCGCCAGCGGTAATAATGGGAGCTCCTACGAGCAGTACTTC. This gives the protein CASGNNGSSYEQYF.

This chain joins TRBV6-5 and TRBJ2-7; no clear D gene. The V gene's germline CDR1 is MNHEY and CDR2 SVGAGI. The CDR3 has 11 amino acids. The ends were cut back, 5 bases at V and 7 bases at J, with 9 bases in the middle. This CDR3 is CASSALGEQYF. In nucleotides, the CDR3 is TGTGCCAGCAGTGCCCTGGGGGAGCAGTACTTC.

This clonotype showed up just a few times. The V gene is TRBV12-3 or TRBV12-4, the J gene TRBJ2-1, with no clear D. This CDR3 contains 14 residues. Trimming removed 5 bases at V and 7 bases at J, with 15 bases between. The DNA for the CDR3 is TGTGCCAGCAGTCTCGCCTCAGCACCTAATGAGCAGTTCTTC. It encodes CASSLASAPNEQFF.

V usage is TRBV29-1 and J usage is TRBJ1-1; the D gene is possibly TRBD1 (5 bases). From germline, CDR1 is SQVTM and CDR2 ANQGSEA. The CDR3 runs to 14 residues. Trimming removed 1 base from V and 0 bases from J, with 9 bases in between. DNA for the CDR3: TGCAGCGTTGAAGGGGGCAGCATGAACACTGAAGCTTTCTTT. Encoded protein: CSVEGGSMNTEAFF.

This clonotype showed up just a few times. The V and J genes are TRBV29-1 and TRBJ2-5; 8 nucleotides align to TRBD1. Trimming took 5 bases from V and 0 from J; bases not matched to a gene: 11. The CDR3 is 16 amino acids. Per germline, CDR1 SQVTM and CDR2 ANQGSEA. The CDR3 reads CSVQLPGQAYQETQYF. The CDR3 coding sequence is TGCAGCGTTCAACTGCCGGGACAGGCGTACCAAGAGACCCAGTACTTC.

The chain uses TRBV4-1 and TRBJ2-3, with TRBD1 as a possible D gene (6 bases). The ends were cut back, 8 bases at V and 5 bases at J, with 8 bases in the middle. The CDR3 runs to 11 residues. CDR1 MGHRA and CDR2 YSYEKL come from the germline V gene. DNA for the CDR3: TGCGCCAGCGGGGGCCGAGATACGCAGTATTTT. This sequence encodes CASGGRDTQYF.

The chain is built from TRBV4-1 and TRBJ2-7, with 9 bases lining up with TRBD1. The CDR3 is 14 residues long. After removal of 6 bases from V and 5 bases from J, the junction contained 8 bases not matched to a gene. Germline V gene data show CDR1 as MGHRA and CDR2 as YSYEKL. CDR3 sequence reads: CASSRGQGTDEQYF. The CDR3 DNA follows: TGCGCCAGCAGTCGTGGACAGGGGACCGACGAGCAGTACTTC.

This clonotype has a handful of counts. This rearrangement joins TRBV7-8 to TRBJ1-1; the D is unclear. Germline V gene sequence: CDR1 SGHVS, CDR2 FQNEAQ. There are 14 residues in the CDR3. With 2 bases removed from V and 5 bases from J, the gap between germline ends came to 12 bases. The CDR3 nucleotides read TGTGCCAGCAGCTTATTAGATGGGGAAACTGAAGCTTTCTTT. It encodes CASSLLDGETEAFF.

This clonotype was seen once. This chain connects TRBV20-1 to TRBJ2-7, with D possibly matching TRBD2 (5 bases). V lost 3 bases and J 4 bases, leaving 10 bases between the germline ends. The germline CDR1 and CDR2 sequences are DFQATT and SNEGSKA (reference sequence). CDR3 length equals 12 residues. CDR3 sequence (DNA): TGCAGTGCTAGGGGCCCGGGGTACGAGCAGTACTTC. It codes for CSARGPGYEQYF.

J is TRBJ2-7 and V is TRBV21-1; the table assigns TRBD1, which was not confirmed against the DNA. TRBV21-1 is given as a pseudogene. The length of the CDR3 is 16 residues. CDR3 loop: CASSKDPPVNSYEQYF. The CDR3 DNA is TGTGCCAGCAGCAAAGACCCCCCAGTCAACTCCTACGAGCAGTACTTC.

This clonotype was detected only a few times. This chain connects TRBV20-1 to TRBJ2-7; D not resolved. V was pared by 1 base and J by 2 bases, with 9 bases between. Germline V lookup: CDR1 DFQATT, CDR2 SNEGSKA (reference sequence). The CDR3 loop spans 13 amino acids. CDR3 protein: CSARGYPTYEQYF. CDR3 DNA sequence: TGCAGTGCTAGAGGGTATCCCACCTACGAGCAGTACTTC.

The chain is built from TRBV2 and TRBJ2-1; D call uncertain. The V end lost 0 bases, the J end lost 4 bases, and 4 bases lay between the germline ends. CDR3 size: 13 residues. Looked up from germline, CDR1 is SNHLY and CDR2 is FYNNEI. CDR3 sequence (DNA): TGTGCCAGCAGTGAAGCGCGGTACAATGAGCAGTTCTTC. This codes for CASSEARYNEQFF.

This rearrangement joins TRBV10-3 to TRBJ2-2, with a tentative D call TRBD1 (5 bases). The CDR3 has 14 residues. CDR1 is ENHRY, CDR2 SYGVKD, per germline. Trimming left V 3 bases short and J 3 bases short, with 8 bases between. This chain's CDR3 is CAISEGRDTGELFF. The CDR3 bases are TGTGCCATCAGTGAAGGCAGGGACACCGGGGAGCTGTTTTTT.

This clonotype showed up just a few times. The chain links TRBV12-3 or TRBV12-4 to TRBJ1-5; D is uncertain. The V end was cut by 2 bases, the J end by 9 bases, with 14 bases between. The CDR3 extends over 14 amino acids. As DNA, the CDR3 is TGTGCCAGCAGTTTAACTACCCGGACGGGGCCCCAGCATTTT. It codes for CASSLTTRTGPQHF.

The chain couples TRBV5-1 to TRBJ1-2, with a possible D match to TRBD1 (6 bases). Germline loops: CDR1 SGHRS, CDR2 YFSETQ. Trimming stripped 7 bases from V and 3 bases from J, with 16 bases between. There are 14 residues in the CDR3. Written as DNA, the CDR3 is TGCGCCAGCTCCTCCTTACAGGGCGACTATGGCTACACCTTC. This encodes CASSSLQGDYGYTF.